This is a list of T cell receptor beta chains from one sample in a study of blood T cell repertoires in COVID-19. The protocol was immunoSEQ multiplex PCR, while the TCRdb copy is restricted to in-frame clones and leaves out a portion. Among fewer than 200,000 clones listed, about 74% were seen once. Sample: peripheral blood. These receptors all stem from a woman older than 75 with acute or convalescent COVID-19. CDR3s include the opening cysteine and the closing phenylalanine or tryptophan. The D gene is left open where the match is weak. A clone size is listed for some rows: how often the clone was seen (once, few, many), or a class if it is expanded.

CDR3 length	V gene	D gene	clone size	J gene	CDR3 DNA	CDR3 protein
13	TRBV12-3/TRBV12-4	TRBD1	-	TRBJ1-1	TGTGCCAGCAGTTTAAGCCGGACAGGGAAAGCTTTCTTT	CASSLSRTGKAFF
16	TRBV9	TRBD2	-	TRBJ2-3	TGTGCCAGCAGCGTAGCTCCTAGCGGGAGCACAGATACGCAGTATTTT	CASSVAPSGSTDTQYF
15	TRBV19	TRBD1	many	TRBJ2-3	TGTGCCAGTAGTATCGGACAGGGGACCACAGATACGCAGTATTTT	CASSIGQGTTDTQYF
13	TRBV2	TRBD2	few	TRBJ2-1	TGTGCCAACCAAGCGGGAGCGAGAAATGAGCAGTTCTTC	CANQAGARNEQFF
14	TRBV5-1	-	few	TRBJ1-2	TGCGCCAGCAGCTCATCTAATGGGGGGGATGGCTACACCTTC	CASSSSNGGDGYTF
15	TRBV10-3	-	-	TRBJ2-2	TGTGCCATCAGTGAAAAGGAGGTTGGGACCGGGGAGCTGTTTTTT	CAISEKEVGTGELFF
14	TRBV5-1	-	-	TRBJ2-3	TGCGCCAGCAGCTTCGGCGAGGTCACAGATACGCAGTATTTT	CASSFGEVTDTQYF
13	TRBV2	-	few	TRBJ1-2	TGTGCCAGCAGTGCCGATCAGAACTATGGCTACACCTTC	CASSADQNYGYTF
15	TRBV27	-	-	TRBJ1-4	TGTGCCAGCAGTTCACAGGGCTTTGCTAATGAAAAACTGTTTTTT	CASSSQGFANEKLFF
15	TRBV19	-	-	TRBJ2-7	TGTGCCAGTAGTATAGATTACGGGAGATCCTACGAGCAGTACTTC	CASSIDYGRSYEQYF
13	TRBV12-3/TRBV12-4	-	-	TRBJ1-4	TGTGCCAGCAGGACGACAGTGGGCGAAAAACTGTTTTTT	CASRTTVGEKLFF
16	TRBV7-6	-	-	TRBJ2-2	TGTGCCAGCAGCTTAGATGCCGGTCCGAACACCGGGGAGCTGTTTTTT	CASSLDAGPNTGELFF
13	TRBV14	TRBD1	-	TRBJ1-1	TGTGCCAGCAGCCTGTACCACAGGGGGGGGGCTTTCTTT	CASSLYHRGGAFF
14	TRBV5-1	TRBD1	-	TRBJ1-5	TGCGCCAGCAGCCCGGGGACAGAACATCAGCCCCAGCATTTT	CASSPGTEHQPQHF
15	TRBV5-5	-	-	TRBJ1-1	TGTGCCAGCAGCTTGTACAGGGTCGCGAACACTGAAGCTTTCTTT	CASSLYRVANTEAFF
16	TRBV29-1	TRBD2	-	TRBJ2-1	TGCAGCGTGGGGGGACTAGCGGGAGTTGTTGTGGATGAGCAGTTCTTC	CSVGGLAGVVVDEQFF
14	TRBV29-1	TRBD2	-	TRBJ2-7	TGCAGCGCTGAAGGAGGGACTAGCGCCTACGAGCAGTACTTC	CSAEGGTSAYEQYF
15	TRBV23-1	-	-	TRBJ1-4	TGCGCCCTCGGAGGCAGTTGGCCTCCTAATGAAAAACTGTTTTTT	CALGGSWPPNEKLFF
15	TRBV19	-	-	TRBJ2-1	TGTGCCAGTAGCCTGACGGGTGGCTCCTACAATGAGCAGTTCTTC	CASSLTGGSYNEQFF
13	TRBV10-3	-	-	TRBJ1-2	TGTGCCATCAGTGAACGGGGGGACTATGGCTACACCTTC	CAISERGDYGYTF
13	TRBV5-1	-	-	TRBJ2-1	TGCGCCAGCAGCTTGGCGGGAGTACGGGAGCAGTTCTTC	CASSLAGVREQFF
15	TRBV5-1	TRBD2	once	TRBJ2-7	TGCGCCAGCAGCTTGGGGCGGGAGGGCCTTTACGAGCAGTACTTC	CASSLGREGLYEQYF
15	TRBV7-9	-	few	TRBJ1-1	TGTGCCAGCAGCCATGGTCAACAGTGGGACACTGAAGCTTTCTTT	CASSHGQQWDTEAFF
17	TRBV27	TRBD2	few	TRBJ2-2	TGTGCCAGCAGTTTATTTTTTTGGACTAGCGGGCCCGGGGAGCTGTTTTTT	CASSLFFWTSGPGELFF
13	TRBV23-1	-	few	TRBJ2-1	TGCGCCAGCAGACGATTCAGGGCACATGAGCAGTTCTTC	CASRRFRAHEQFF
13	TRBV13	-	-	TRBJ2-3	TGTGCCAGCAGCTTATCAGGCACAGATACGCAGTATTTT	CASSLSGTDTQYF
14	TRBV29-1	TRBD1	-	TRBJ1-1	TGCAGCGTTAAACAAGGGACAGGTGGGGCTGAAGCTTTCTTT	CSVKQGTGGAEAFF
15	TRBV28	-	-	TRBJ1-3	TGTGCCAGCAGGCAACACCTGACAGGCGGAAACACCATATATTTT	CASRQHLTGGNTIYF
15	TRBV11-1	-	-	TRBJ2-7	TGTGCCAGCAGCTTTGGGTCGTCATATGGCGGGGAGCAGTACTTC	CASSFGSSYGGEQYF
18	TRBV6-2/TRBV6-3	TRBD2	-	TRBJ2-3	TGTGCCAGCAGTTATTTACCGGGACTAGCGGGAGGGCGAGATACGCAGTATTTT	CASSYLPGLAGGRDTQYF
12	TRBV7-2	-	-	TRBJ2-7	TGTGCCAGCAGCCTGGCCCTCTACGAGCAGTACTTC	CASSLALYEQYF
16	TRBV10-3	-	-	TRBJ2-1	TGTGCCATCAGTGAGTCGAGCGGGACAGGTCAGAATGGGCAGTTCTTC	CAISESSGTGQNGQFF
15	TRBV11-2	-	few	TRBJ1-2	TGTGCCAGCAGCCCCCGTTTAGGGGGGGGTCAGGGCTACACCTTC	CASSPRLGGGQGYTF
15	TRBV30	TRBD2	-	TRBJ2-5	TGTGCCTGGAGAATAGCGGGAATCATCCAAGAGACCCAGTACTTC	CAWRIAGIIQETQYF
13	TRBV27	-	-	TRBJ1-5	TGTGCCAGCAGTTCGGTATTTGGTCAGCCCCAGCATTTT	CASSSVFGQPQHF
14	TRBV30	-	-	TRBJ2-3	TGTGCCTGGGGGAGTGGAACAGGGACAGATACGCAGTATTTT	CAWGSGTGTDTQYF
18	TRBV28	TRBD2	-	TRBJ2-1	TGTGCCAGCAGTAGTTTGGCTAGCGGGAGAGTGGGGTACAATGAGCAGTTCTTC	CASSSLASGRVGYNEQFF
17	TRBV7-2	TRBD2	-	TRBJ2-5	TGTGCCAGCAGCTTCGGTGGGGCTAGCGGGTCGGGGGAGACCCAGTACTTC	CASSFGGASGSGETQYF
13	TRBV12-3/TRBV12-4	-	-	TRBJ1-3	TGTGCCAGCCGACAGGCCCCTGGAAACACCATATATTTT	CASRQAPGNTIYF
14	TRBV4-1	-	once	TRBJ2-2	TGCGCCAGCTCCATACTAGGAAACACCGGGGAGCTGTTTTTT	CASSILGNTGELFF
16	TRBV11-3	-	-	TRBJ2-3	TGTGCCAGCAGCCCTGGGACTGATTCTAGCACAGATACGCAGTATTTT	CASSPGTDSSTDTQYF
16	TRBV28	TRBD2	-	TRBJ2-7	TGTGCCAGCAGACCCCAGGGGACTAGCGTTTACTACGAGCAGTACTTC	CASRPQGTSVYYEQYF
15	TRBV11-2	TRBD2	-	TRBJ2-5	TGTGCCAGCAGCTCCTTAGCGGGAGGGCAAGAGACCCAGTACTTC	CASSSLAGGQETQYF
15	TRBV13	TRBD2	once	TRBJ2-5	TGTGCCAGCAGCCGGGGACTAGCGGGAGTTCAGACCCAGTACTTC	CASSRGLAGVQTQYF
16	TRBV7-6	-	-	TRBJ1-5	TGTGCCAGCAGCTTAGCTCGGGAGCTGGAAGGTCAGCCCCAGCATTTT	CASSLARELEGQPQHF